This note documents a single TCR beta chain sequence. The sample belongs to a study of blood T cell repertoires in COVID-19. On the study more broadly: Sources were T cells, B-cell-depleted T cells, or PBMCs; the material itself was cDNA or gDNA.

V was shortened by 3 bases and J by 4 bases, with 10 bases between the two germline ends. This CDR3 comprises 14 residues. Germline CDR1 is MGHRA and CDR2 is YSYEKL. Residents of about two dozen US areas, aged about 18 to 89 years, made up the participants. Here immunoSEQ multiplex PCR was the method, and the copy in TCRdb shows in-frame clones only, minus some. This repertoire shows a few hundred thousand clones, approximately 92% found once; its top ten account for roughly 1%. Source material: PBMCs or T cells enriched from blood (not recorded which). This chain joins TRBV4-1 and TRBJ1-5; D possibly corresponds to TRBD1 (6 bases). This clonotype originated in a man between 18 and 29 years old who had recovered from COVID-19. In nucleotides, the CDR3 is TGCGCCAGCAGCCATATAGGACAGAATCAGCCCCAGCATTTT. The encoded protein is CASSHIGQNQPQHF.